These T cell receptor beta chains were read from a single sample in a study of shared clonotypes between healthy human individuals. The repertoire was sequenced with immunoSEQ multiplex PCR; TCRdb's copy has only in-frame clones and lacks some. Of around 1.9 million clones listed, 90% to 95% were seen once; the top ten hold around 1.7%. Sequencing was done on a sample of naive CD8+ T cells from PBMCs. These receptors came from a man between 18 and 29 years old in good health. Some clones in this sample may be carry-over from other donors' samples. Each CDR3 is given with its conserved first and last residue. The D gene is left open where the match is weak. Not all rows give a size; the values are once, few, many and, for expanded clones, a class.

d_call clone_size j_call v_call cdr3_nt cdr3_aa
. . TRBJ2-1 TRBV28 TGTGCCAGCAGTCCCCCCCCTCACAGGACCCCTTACAATGAGCAGTTCTTC CASSPPPHRTPYNEQFF
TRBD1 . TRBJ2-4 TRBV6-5 TGTGCCAGCAGTCCACGGGACAGTAAAAACATTCAGTACTTC CASSPRDSKNIQYF
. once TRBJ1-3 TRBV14 TGTGCCAGCAGCCAAGCAGGGTCTAACCAAAACACCATATATTTT CASSQAGSNQNTIYF
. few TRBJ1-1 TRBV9 TGTGCCAGCAGCGTAGCAGGGACTGAAGCTTTCTTT CASSVAGTEAFF
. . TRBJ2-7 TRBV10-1 TGCGCCAGCAGTGAGTCCGGACAGCTCCCCTACGAGCAGTACTTC CASSESGQLPYEQYF
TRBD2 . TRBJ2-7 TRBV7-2 TGTGCCAGCAGCTTTGAGCGGGAGGGCCTTCACGAGCAGTACTTC CASSFEREGLHEQYF
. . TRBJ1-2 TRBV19 TGTGCCAGTAGTATTCCAGGGGCCGGCTATGGCTACACCTTC CASSIPGAGYGYTF
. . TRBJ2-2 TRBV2 TGTGCCAGCAGTGTGAACCGGGACACAAAACGCCGGGAGCTGTTTTTT CASSVNRDTKRRELFF
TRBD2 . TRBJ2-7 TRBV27 TGTGCCAGCAGTTTCGGGACTACCTACGAGCAGTACTTC CASSFGTTYEQYF
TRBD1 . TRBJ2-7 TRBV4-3 TGCGCCAGCAGCCCGGACAGGCCCTCCTACGAGCAGTACTTC CASSPDRPSYEQYF
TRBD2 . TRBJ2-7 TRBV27 TGTGCCAGCAGTCCCTCGGGGCTAGCGGGATTCTTCTACGAGCAGTACTTC CASSPSGLAGFFYEQYF
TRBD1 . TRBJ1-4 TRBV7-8 TGTGCCAGCAGCTCAGGGACAGGGATTACAACTAATGAAAAACTGTTTTTT CASSSGTGITTNEKLFF
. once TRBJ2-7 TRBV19 TGTGCCAGTAGTAAGACCAGGGGCGAGCAGTACTTC CASSKTRGEQYF
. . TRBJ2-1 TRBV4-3 TGCGCCAGCAGCCAAGACGTCGGGAGCTCCTACAATGAGCAGTTCTTC CASSQDVGSSYNEQFF
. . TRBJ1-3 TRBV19 TGTGCCAGTAGGGCAGGGAACACCATATATTTT CASRAGNTIYF
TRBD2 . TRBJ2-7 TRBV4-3 TGCGCCAGCAGCCAAGAACTAGCGGTGGGCTACGAGCAGTACTTC CASSQELAVGYEQYF
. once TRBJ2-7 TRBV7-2 TGTGCCAGCAGCTTGGAGAACTCCTACGAGCAGTACTTC CASSLENSYEQYF
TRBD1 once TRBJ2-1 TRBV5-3 TGTGCCAGAAGCCCAAACCACGACAGGGAGATGCGCAATGAGCAGTTCTTC CARSPNHDREMRNEQFF
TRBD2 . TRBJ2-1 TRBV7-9 TGTGCCAGCAGCTTAGTCAGTGCGGGAGGGCAGTTCTTC CASSLVSAGGQFF
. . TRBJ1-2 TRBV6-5 TGTGCCAGCAGTTACCGGGACGGAACTAACTATGGCTACACCTTC CASSYRDGTNYGYTF
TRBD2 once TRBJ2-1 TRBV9 TGTGCCAGCAGCCAAAAGCGGGATAGGATCTCGGTTGAGCAGTTCTTC CASSQKRDRISVEQFF
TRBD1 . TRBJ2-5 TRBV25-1 TGTGCCAGCAGTGCCGACAGGGTGGAAGAGACCCAGTACTTC CASSADRVEETQYF
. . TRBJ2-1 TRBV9 TGTGCCAGCAGCGTAGGTCCGGGCAATGAGCAGTTCTTC CASSVGPGNEQFF
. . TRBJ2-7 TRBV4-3 TGCGCCAGCAGCCAAGGACGAGGAGGGTACGAGCAGTACTTC CASSQGRGGYEQYF
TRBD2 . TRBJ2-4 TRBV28 TGTGCCAGCAGTTTCCCGGCTAGCGGCGGAAACATTCAGTACTTC CASSFPASGGNIQYF
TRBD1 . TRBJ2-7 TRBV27 TGTGCCAGCGGATCTAGGGACAGGGGTCTCCACGAGCAGTACTTC CASGSRDRGLHEQYF
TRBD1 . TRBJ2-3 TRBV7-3 TGTGCCAGCAGCTTACCGACAGGGACAAACGATACGCAGTATTTT CASSLPTGTNDTQYF
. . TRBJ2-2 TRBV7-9 TGTGCCAGCAGCCTAAGGAGTTACACCGGGGAGCTGTTTTTT CASSLRSYTGELFF
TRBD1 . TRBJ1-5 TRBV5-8 TGTGCCAGCAGCTTGTACGGACAGGGAGGTCAGCCCCAGCATTTT CASSLYGQGGQPQHF
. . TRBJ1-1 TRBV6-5 TGTGCCAGCAGTTCCCTCCGAGGAACGAACACTGAAGCTTTCTTT CASSSLRGTNTEAFF
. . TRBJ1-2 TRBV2 TGTGCCACCCAAAGCGGGTCGTTTGGCTACACCTTC CATQSGSFGYTF
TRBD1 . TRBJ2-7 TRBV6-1 TGTGCCAGCAGTGAACTGGGACAGGGGAGGCCCTACGAGCAGTACTTC CASSELGQGRPYEQYF
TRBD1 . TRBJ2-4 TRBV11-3 TGTGCCAGCAATGGACAGGGGGCAAGGGTAGCCAAAAACATTCAGTACTTC CASNGQGARVAKNIQYF
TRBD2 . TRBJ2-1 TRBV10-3 TGTGCCATCAGTGAGAGGAATAGCGGGGGCAATGAGCAGTTCTTC CAISERNSGGNEQFF
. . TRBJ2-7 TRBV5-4 TGTGCCAGCAGCTTTTTCGGGGCTCCTCCCTACGAGCAGTACTTC CASSFFGAPPYEQYF
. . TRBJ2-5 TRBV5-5 TGTGCCAGCAGCGGCCGGGCAAAACAAGAGACCCAGTACTTC CASSGRAKQETQYF
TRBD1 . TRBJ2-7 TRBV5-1 TGCGCCAGCAGCTTGTTTAGGGGGACAGGGAACGCTTTCTACGAGCAGTACTTC CASSLFRGTGNAFYEQYF
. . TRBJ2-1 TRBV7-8 TGTGCCAGCAGCTTGGGACCAGAGGCGGTGGAGCAGTTCTTC CASSLGPEAVEQFF
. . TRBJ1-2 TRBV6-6 TGTGCCAGCAGTTACGGCCCAGGGTATGGCTACACCTTC CASSYGPGYGYTF
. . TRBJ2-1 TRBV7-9 TGTGCCAGCAGCGCTCGGGACGGGAGCTCCTACAATGAGCAGTTCTTC CASSARDGSSYNEQFF
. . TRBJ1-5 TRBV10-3 TGTGCCATCAGTGACAGTATTCAGCCCCAGCATTTT CAISDSIQPQHF
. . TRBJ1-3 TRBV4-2 TGTGCCAGCAGCCAGTCCCCGGGACAAGACTCTGGAAACACCATATATTTT CASSQSPGQDSGNTIYF
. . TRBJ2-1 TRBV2 TGTGCCAGCAGTGAAGCCAGGGTCGATGAGCAGTTCTTC CASSEARVDEQFF
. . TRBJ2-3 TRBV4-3 TGCGCCAGCAGCCAAGAATCGGGGGCTGAAGATACGCAGTATTTT CASSQESGAEDTQYF
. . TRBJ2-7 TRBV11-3 TGTGCCAGCAGCTTAGGGGACGGATCCTACGAGCAGTACTTC CASSLGDGSYEQYF
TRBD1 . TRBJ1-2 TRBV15 TGTGCCACCAGCATCACAGGGGGCTCCTATGGCTACACCTTC CATSITGGSYGYTF
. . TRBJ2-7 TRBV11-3 TGTGCCAGCAGCTTAGACCCGTCCTACGAGCAGTACTTC CASSLDPSYEQYF